These 3 T cell receptor beta chains share one sample of origin, sequenced in a study of T cell responses to AZD1222 COVID-19 vaccine. Measured with immunoSEQ multiplex PCR; TCRdb has only the in-frame clones, and not every one. The sample has 75,000 to 95,000 clones, approximately 90% seen once. The specimen comprised peripheral blood, sampled on day 0 of AZD1222 vaccination. The receptors come from an adult in good health.

The chain is built from TRBV11-3 and TRBJ2-3; TRBD1 matches at 7 bases. The germline CDR1 and CDR2 sequences are SGHNT and YENEEA. V lost 4 bases and J lost 3; bases outside the gene matches: 7. This CDR3 comprises 15 residues. The CDR3 loop is CASSWGTEDTDTQYF. CDR3 in DNA: TGTGCCAGCAGCTGGGGGACAGAAGATACAGATACGCAGTATTTT. Drawing the rest from reference TRBV11-3 and TRBJ2-3, the complete variable domain is EAGVVQSPRYKIIEKKQPVAFWCNPISGHNTLYWYLQNLGQGPELLIRYENEEAVDDSQLPKDRFSAERLKGVDSTLKIQPAELGDSAVYLCASSWGTEDTDTQYFGPGTRLTVL.

This chain links TRBV5-1 with TRBJ2-7; TRBD2 agrees at 9 bases. V shed 1 base, J shed 2 bases, and the junction held 4 bases outside the gene matches. Germline loops: CDR1 SGHRS, CDR2 YFSETQ. The CDR3 contains 15 residues. The CDR3 spells CASSLRGGRAYEQYF. In DNA form, the CDR3 reads TGCGCCAGCAGCTTGAGGGGCGGGAGGGCCTACGAGCAGTACTTC.

This chain joins TRBV5-4 and TRBJ1-2, with TRBD1 identical over 8 bases. The CDR3 loop spans 15 amino acids. The V gene end was trimmed by 2 bases and the J gene end by 2 bases; junction bases not matched to a gene: 5. Germline CDR1 SGHNT, CDR2 YYREEE (reference sequence). The CDR3 nucleotides are TGTGCCAGCAGCTTACCGGGACAGGAAAACTATGGCTACACCTTC. Translating it yields CASSLPGQENYGYTF. Full variable domain (outside the CDR3, taken from reference TRBV5-4 and TRBJ1-2): ETGVTQSPTHLIKTRGQQVTLRCSSQSGHNTVSWYQQALGQGPQFIFQYYREEENGRGNFPPRFSGLQFPNYSSELNVNALELDDSALYLCASSLPGQENYGYTFGSGTRLTVV.